This T cell receptor (beta chain) was retrieved from a study of blood T cells in healthy people across ages. A second roughly 6 to 12 cycle PCR used barcoded and J-beta primers. TCRdb processed the 5' RACE reads anew with MiXCR; each CDR3 protein has one entry. The sample carries roughly 1.9 million distinct CDR3 sequences, 39% recorded once. This CDR3 comprises 14 residues. V was clipped by 0 bases and J by 7 bases; unmatched bases: 5. Per germline, CDR1 SGHTA and CDR2 FQGNSA. A few counts support this clonotype. Antigen unknown. The study, taken as a whole, reports: Versus aged donors, long-lived donors had higher diversity and more naive CD4+ cells.

The sample was blood. The chain is built from TRBV7-2 and TRBJ1-1; 7 nucleotides line up with TRBD1. The sequence derives from a human donor in good health. CDR3 DNA: TGTGCCAGCAGCTTAGCGTTTCGACAGGGTGAAGCTTTCTTT. Amino acids: CASSLAFRQGEAFF.